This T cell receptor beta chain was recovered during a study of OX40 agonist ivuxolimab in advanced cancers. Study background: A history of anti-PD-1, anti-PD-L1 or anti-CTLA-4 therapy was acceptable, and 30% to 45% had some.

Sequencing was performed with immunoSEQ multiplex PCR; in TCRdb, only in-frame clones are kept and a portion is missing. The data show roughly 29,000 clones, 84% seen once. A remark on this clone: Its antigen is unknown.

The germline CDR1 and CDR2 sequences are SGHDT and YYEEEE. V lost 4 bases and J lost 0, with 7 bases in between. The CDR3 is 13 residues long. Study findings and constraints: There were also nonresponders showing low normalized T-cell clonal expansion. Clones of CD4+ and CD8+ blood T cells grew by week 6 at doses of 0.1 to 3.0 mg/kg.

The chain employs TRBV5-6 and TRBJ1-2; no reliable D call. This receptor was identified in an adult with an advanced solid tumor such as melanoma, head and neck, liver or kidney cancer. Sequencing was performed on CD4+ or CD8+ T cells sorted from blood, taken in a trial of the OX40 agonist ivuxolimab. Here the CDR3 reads CASSAGTNYGYTF. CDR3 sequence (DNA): TGTGCCAGCAGCGCGGGGACTAACTATGGCTACACCTTC.